The entry below describes one T cell receptor (beta chain). Its antigen remains unidentified. The assay was immunoSEQ multiplex PCR, and TCRdb's table has in-frame clones only and misses some. The repertoire consists of about 120,000 clones, with about 90% occurring once and the leading ten covering around 0.58%. Thawed PBMCs were FACS-sorted into unstimulated CD4+CD25+CD127- regulatory T cells, CD4+CD25- non-regulatory cells, CD4 and CD8 cells. The data originate from a study of Tregs in tolerant kidney transplant recipients. Study-wide results and caveats: The most relevant donor-specific Treg TCRbeta repertoire apparently came from expansion with activated donor B cells.

Sequencing was done on a sample of CD4+ T cells from blood. This TCR derives from a human donor in good health.

The CDR3 bases are TGTGCCAGCAGCTTACGCCTGGCGGCAACCACAGATACGCAGTATTTT. It is translated as CASSLRLAATTDTQYF. V and J are TRBV11-2 and TRBJ2-3; D remains unclear. Per the germline V gene, CDR1 is SGHAT and CDR2 is FQNNGV. V lost 2 bases and J lost 2, with 14 bases in between. The CDR3 is 16 residues long.